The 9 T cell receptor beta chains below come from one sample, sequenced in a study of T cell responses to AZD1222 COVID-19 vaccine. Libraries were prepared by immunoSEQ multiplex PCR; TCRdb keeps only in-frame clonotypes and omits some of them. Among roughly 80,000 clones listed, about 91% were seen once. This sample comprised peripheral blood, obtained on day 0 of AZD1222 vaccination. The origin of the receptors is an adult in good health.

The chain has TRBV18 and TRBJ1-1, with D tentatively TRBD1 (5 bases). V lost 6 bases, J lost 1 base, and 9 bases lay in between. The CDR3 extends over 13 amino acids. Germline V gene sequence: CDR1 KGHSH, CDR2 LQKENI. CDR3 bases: TGTGCCAGCTCCTCCGGGGGGAACACTGAAGCTTTCTTT. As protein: CASSSGGNTEAFF.

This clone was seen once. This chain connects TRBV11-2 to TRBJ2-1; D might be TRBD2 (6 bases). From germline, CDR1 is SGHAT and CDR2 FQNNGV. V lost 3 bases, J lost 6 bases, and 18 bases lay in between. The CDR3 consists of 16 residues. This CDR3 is CASSLIGGSPGNEQFF. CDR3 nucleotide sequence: TGTGCCAGCAGCTTGATCGGGGGTTCTCCGGGCAATGAGCAGTTCTTC.

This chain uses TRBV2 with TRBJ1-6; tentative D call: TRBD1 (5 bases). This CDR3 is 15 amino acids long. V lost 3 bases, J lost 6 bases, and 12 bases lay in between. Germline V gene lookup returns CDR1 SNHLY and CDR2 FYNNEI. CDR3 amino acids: CASSDLAGTNSPLHF. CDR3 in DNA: TGTGCCAGCAGTGATCTAGCCGGGACTAATTCACCCCTCCACTTT.

The CDR3 here is CASSPGTTNTGELFF. CDR3 in DNA: TGTGCCAGCAGCCCAGGGACGACGAACACCGGGGAGCTGTTTTTT. The rearrangement uses TRBV7-9 and TRBJ2-2, with D perhaps matching TRBD1 or TRBD2 (5 bases each). Germline V gene data show CDR1 as SEHNR and CDR2 as FQNEAQ (reference sequence). This CDR3 has 15 residues. Trimming took off 5 bases at V and 0 bases at J, with 10 bases between the two ends.

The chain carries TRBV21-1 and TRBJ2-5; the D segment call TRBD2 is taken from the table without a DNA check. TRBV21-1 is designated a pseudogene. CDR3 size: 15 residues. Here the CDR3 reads CAMGLAGLLLQTQYF. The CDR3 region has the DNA TGTGCCATGGGACTAGCGGGTCTACTGTTGCAGACCCAGTACTTC.

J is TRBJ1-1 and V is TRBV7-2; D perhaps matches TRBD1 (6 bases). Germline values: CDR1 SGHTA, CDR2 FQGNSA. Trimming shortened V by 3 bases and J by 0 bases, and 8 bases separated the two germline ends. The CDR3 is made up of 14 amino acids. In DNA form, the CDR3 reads TGTGCCAGCAGCTTTACAGGGCTGAACACTGAAGCTTTCTTT. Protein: CASSFTGLNTEAFF. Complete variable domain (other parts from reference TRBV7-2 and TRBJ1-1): GAGVSQSPSNKVTEKGKDVELRCDPISGHTALYWYRQSLGQGLEFLIYFQGNSAPDKSGLPSDRFSAERTGGSVSTLTIQRTQQEDSAVYLCASSFTGLNTEAFFGQGTRLTVV.

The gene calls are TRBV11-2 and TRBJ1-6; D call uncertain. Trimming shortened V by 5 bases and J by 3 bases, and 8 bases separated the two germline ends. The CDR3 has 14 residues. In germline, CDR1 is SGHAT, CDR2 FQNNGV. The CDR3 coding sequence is TGTGCCAGCAGCGGACTTCGCTATAATTCACCCCTCCACTTT. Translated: CASSGLRYNSPLHF.

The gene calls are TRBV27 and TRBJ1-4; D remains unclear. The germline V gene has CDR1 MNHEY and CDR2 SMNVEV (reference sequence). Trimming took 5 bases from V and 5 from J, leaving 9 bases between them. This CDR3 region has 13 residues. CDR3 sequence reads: CASSRRENEKLFF. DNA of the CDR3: TGTGCCAGCAGTCGCCGAGAAAATGAAAAACTGTTTTTT.

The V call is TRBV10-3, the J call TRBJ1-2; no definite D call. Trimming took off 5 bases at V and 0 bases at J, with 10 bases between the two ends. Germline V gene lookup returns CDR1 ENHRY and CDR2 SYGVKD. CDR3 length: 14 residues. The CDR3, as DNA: TGTGCCATCAGTCAAGACATAGCTAACTATGGCTACACCTTC. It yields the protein CAISQDIANYGYTF.